A selection of T cell receptor beta chains follows, all from one sample in a study of cytomegalovirus exposure and HLA in healthy donors. Some clones are missing from TCRdb's copy, which holds only in-frame ones; the method was immunoSEQ multiplex PCR. The table includes some 120,000 clones, 74% detected once. Sequences were obtained from PBMCs. The receptors shown here come from a human donor in good health. Each CDR3 is given with its conserved first and last residue. The D gene is left open where the match is weak. Clone size is shown for a subset of rows, as once, few, many or a class of expanded clone.

clone_size d_call j_call v_call cdr3_aa cdr3_nt
- - TRBJ1-1 TRBV27 CASSLSNTNTEAFF TGTGCCAGCAGTTTATCGAACACGAACACTGAAGCTTTCTTT
- - TRBJ2-7 TRBV25-1 CASSSSYEQYF TGTGCCAGCAGCAGTTCCTACGAGCAGTACTTC
- - TRBJ1-2 TRBV14 CASSQDLRRGAGGYTF TGTGCCAGCAGCCAAGATCTTCGAAGGGGAGCGGGCGGCTACACCTTC
- TRBD2 TRBJ2-2 TRBV10-3 CAIRAGGNTGELFF TGTGCCATCAGAGCGGGGGGGAACACCGGGGAGCTGTTTTTT
- TRBD1 TRBJ2-7 TRBV27 CASSPGQGAYEQYF TGTGCCAGCAGTCCGGGACAGGGCGCCTACGAGCAGTACTTC
- - TRBJ1-4 TRBV7-2 CASSSPGATNEKLFF TGTGCCAGCAGCTCCCCAGGGGCAACTAATGAAAAACTGTTTTTT
once TRBD1 TRBJ1-3 TRBV11-3 CASSPGQGRSSGNTIYF TGTGCCAGCAGCCCGGGACAGGGGAGGAGCTCTGGAAACACCATATATTTT
few TRBD2 TRBJ2-7 TRBV30 CAVQLAGNYEQYF TGTGCCGTGCAACTAGCGGGGAACTACGAGCAGTACTTC
- TRBD1 TRBJ1-5 TRBV5-4 CASSFGQGDNQPQHF TGTGCCAGCAGTTTTGGACAGGGAGACAATCAGCCCCAGCATTTT
few TRBD1 TRBJ1-5 TRBV11-2 CASSFTTGANQPQHF TGTGCCAGCAGCTTCACGACAGGGGCGAATCAGCCCCAGCATTTT
- - TRBJ2-7 TRBV5-4 CASSSYLHGSRRYEQYF TGTGCCAGCAGCTCCTACCTACACGGGAGTAGGAGATACGAGCAGTACTTC
- TRBD2 TRBJ2-3 TRBV6-4 CASSDSGTSGADTQYF TGTGCCAGCAGTGACTCGGGGACTAGCGGGGCGGATACGCAGTATTTT
- TRBD1 TRBJ2-5 TRBV5-6 CASAHEADRGRRETQYF TGTGCCAGCGCACACGAGGCGGACAGGGGGCGGAGAGAGACCCAGTACTTC
- TRBD1 TRBJ1-6 TRBV27 CASRAGGRGSPLHF TGTGCCAGCAGAGCAGGGGGCAGGGGTTCACCCCTCCACTTT
- - TRBJ2-7 TRBV18 CASSPGDTLVTYEQYF TGTGCCAGCTCACCGGGGGACACCCTGGTCACCTACGAGCAGTACTTC
- - TRBJ1-2 TRBV27 CASSLYGGTQEGYTF TGTGCCAGCAGTTTATACGGCGGGACCCAGGAAGGCTACACCTTC
- - TRBJ2-7 TRBV19 CASSSRGGSYEQYF TGTGCCAGTAGTTCCCGGGGAGGTTCCTACGAGCAGTACTTC
few TRBD1 TRBJ1-6 TRBV10-3 CAISEDRESSPLHF TGTGCCATCAGTGAGGACAGGGAAAGTTCACCCCTCCACTTT
- - TRBJ2-7 TRBV5-5 CASSFPPREFRDEQYF TGTGCCAGCAGCTTCCCCCCCCGGGAATTTAGGGACGAGCAGTACTTC
- - TRBJ1-2 TRBV28 CASSIRGPAGYTF TGTGCCAGCAGTATCCGGGGTCCTGCCGGCTACACCTTC
- TRBD1 TRBJ2-6 TRBV28 CASSFPGQGLSGANVLTF TGTGCCAGCAGTTTCCCGGGACAGGGCCTCTCTGGGGCCAACGTCCTGACTTTC
- TRBD2 TRBJ2-3 TRBV11-3 CASSLDSTSAKSTDTQYF TGTGCCAGCAGCTTAGATAGCACTAGCGCCAAGAGCACAGATACGCAGTATTTT
few TRBD2 TRBJ2-1 TRBV5-1 CASSRLAGFNEQFF TGCGCCAGCAGTAGACTAGCGGGTTTTAATGAGCAGTTCTTC
- - TRBJ1-1 TRBV2 CASSEQGTMNTEAFF TGTGCCAGCAGTGAGCAGGGGACAATGAACACTGAAGCTTTCTTT
once - TRBJ1-5 TRBV6-1 CASMLADSQPQHF TGTGCCAGCATGCTAGCCGACTCGCAGCCCCAGCATTTT
- TRBD1 TRBJ2-7 TRBV30 CAWSEGQSSYEQYF TGTGCCTGGAGTGAGGGACAGAGCTCCTACGAGCAGTACTTC
- - TRBJ2-5 TRBV2 CASSDHVEAVQYF TGTGCCAGCAGTGACCACGTGGAGGCCGTCCAGTACTTC
- TRBD1 TRBJ1-2 TRBV18 CASSPPGTVYTF TGTGCCAGCTCACCACCGGGGACAGTCTACACCTTC
- - TRBJ2-5 TRBV28 CASSRPGSLETQYF TGTGCCAGCAGCCGACCGGGGTCATTAGAGACCCAGTACTTC
few TRBD1 TRBJ1-2 TRBV6-5 CASSPSGTGVDGYTF TGTGCCAGCAGTCCGTCCGGGACAGGGGTTGATGGCTACACCTTC
- TRBD2 TRBJ2-7 TRBV30 CAWSDPGTIIYEQYF TGTGCCTGGAGCGATCCCGGGACTATAATCTACGAGCAGTACTTC
- TRBD1 TRBJ1-2 TRBV5-6 CASSQGTALRGYTF TGTGCCAGCAGCCAGGGGACAGCCCTCCGGGGCTACACCTTC
- - TRBJ2-3 TRBV6-4 CASRPRGAYTDTQYF TGTGCCAGCAGACCTCGGGGGGCTTACACAGATACGCAGTATTTT
few TRBD1 TRBJ2-7 TRBV2 CASTGTGGYEQYF TGTGCCAGCACCGGGACAGGGGGATACGAGCAGTACTTC
few TRBD1 TRBJ2-5 TRBV5-5 CASSYTGEETQYF TGTGCCAGCAGCTACACAGGGGAAGAGACCCAGTACTTC
- - TRBJ1-5 TRBV27 CASSKFSSGKQPQHF TGTGCCAGCAGTAAGTTCAGCTCGGGGAAACAGCCCCAGCATTTT
- TRBD1 TRBJ1-5 TRBV7-9 CASGGQGNQPQHF TGTGCCAGCGGGGGACAGGGCAATCAGCCCCAGCATTTT
- TRBD2 TRBJ2-2 TRBV6-6 CASSSRAGAGELFF TGTGCCAGCAGTTCCCGGGCGGGGGCCGGGGAGCTGTTTTTT
- TRBD2 TRBJ2-3 TRBV15 CATSGTGLAGTDTQYF TGTGCCACCAGCGGGACGGGACTAGCGGGCACAGATACGCAGTATTTT
- TRBD1 TRBJ2-1 TRBV9 CASSGRTGVNNEQFF TGTGCCAGCAGCGGACGGACAGGGGTGAACAATGAGCAGTTCTTC
few TRBD1 TRBJ1-5 TRBV30 CAWSSGTESNQPQHF TGTGCCTGGAGTTCCGGGACAGAAAGCAATCAGCCCCAGCATTTT
- TRBD2 TRBJ2-1 TRBV29-1 CSLPGLAGGEQFF TGCAGCTTACCGGGACTAGCGGGAGGTGAGCAGTTCTTC
- - TRBJ2-5 TRBV30 CAWSAGGGRETQYF TGTGCCTGGAGCGCTGGAGGAGGGAGAGAGACCCAGTACTTC
few - TRBJ1-1 TRBV19 CASKVVQGSRNTEAFF TGTGCCAGTAAGGTAGTGCAGGGTAGCAGGAACACTGAAGCTTTCTTT
few TRBD2 TRBJ2-1 TRBV5-1 CASSSAGGDWDEQFF TGCGCCAGCAGTTCAGCGGGAGGGGATTGGGATGAGCAGTTCTTC
- - TRBJ2-5 TRBV7-8 CASSLFHWGTRETQYF TGTGCCAGCAGCTTATTCCACTGGGGGACAAGAGAGACCCAGTACTTC
- TRBD2 TRBJ2-2 TRBV5-1 CASSTRTSGGAEAGELFF TGCGCCAGCAGCACCCGGACTAGCGGGGGGGCCGAGGCCGGGGAGCTGTTTTTT
few - TRBJ2-2 TRBV2 CASRAVNGELFF TGTGCCAGCAGGGCGGTTAACGGGGAGCTGTTTTTT